This T cell receptor beta chain was captured by sequencing in a study of shared clonotypes between healthy human individuals. This clone was found a few times. Here immunoSEQ multiplex PCR was the method, and the copy in TCRdb shows in-frame clones only, minus some. This repertoire shows about 530,000 clones, 90% to 96% found once; its top ten account for about 0.057%. The length of the CDR3 is 13 residues. Germline CDR1 SEHNR, CDR2 FQNEAQ (reference sequence). V gave up 5 bases and J gave up 4 bases, with 11 bases separating them. Specimen: naive CD4+ T cells sorted from blood. The subset is: CD45RA+ positively selected. The receptor's source is a woman between 25 and 40 years old in good health. The chain recombines TRBV7-9 with TRBJ1-1; D call uncertain. The CDR3 nucleotides are TGTGCCAGCAGCCCGACGGTAGGCACTGAAGCTTTCTTT. Protein product: CASSPTVGTEAFF.